The rows below give T cell receptor beta chains drawn from one sample of a study of beta chain features in type 1 diabetes. The assay was immunoSEQ multiplex PCR, and TCRdb's table has in-frame clones only and misses some. The sample shows around 140,000 clones, 9% of them seen only once. Sequencing was carried out using central memory CD4+ T cells from blood. Source of these receptors: a man aged 25-45 years with type 1 diabetes. CDR3s include the opening cysteine and the closing phenylalanine or tryptophan. A D gene is named only where the DNA matches it firmly. Only some rows state a clone size, as once, few, many or a class for expanded clones.

V gene	clone size	CDR3 length	D gene	J gene	CDR3 protein	CDR3 DNA
TRBV11-1	few	14	.	TRBJ2-5	CASSLELAQETQYF	TGTGCCAGCAGCTTAGAACTAGCACAAGAGACCCAGTACTTC
TRBV18	.	13	.	TRBJ2-3	CASSPGEADTQYF	TGTGCCAGCTCACCAGGGGAGGCAGATACGCAGTATTTT
TRBV10-3	.	14	.	TRBJ2-3	CAIRDSRTADTQYF	TGTGCTATTCGGGATAGCAGGACGGCAGATACGCAGTATTTT
TRBV7-9	few	13	.	TRBJ2-1	CASSRTFYGEQFF	TGTGCCAGCAGCCGGACTTTTTACGGAGAGCAGTTCTTC
TRBV14	.	16	TRBD1	TRBJ2-3	CASSRSELQGPDTQYF	TGTGCCAGCAGCCGGTCGGAACTACAGGGGCCAGATACGCAGTATTTT
TRBV5-1	.	13	.	TRBJ2-5	CASSLTVQETQYF	TGCGCCAGCAGCTTGACTGTACAAGAGACCCAGTACTTC
TRBV18	.	13	.	TRBJ2-7	CASSTSRADEQYF	TGTGCCAGCTCCACTAGCCGAGCCGACGAGCAGTACTTC
TRBV5-1	few	16	TRBD1	TRBJ2-7	CASPLHGDRGSGEQYF	TGCGCCAGCCCATTGCATGGGGACAGGGGATCGGGCGAGCAGTACTTC
TRBV19	.	13	.	TRBJ1-1	CASSNQGVNEAFF	TGTGCCAGTAGTAATCAGGGTGTAAATGAAGCTTTCTTT
TRBV11-2	.	14	.	TRBJ1-2	CASSLGPAQRGYTF	TGTGCCAGCAGCTTGGGGCCAGCCCAAAGAGGCTACACCTTC
TRBV5-6	few	14	.	TRBJ2-3	CASSLGANTDTQYF	TGTGCCAGCAGCTTGGGGGCGAACACAGATACGCAGTATTTT
TRBV19	few	12	.	TRBJ1-2	CASRGRMYGYTF	TGTGCCAGTCGTGGCAGGATGTATGGCTACACCTTC
TRBV2	.	15	TRBD2	TRBJ2-5	CASSEGSAGWETQYF	TGTGCCAGCAGTGAAGGGTCAGCGGGGTGGGAGACCCAGTACTTC
TRBV18	few	14	TRBD1	TRBJ2-3	CASSPWQGADTQYF	TGTGCCAGCTCACCATGGCAGGGGGCAGATACGCAGTATTTT